A selection of T cell receptor beta chains follows, all from one sample in a study of beta chain features in type 1 diabetes. Repertoires were generated with immunoSEQ multiplex PCR, while TCRdb's copy carries only in-frame clones and drops some. The sample consists of 300,000 to 350,000 clones, over 7% of them appearing once. Sample: central memory CD4+ T cells from blood. The receptors here all came from a man younger than 40 with type 1 diabetes. The CDR3 runs from the conserved cysteine through the conserved F or W. The D gene is left open where the match is weak. The size entry is marked missing in some rows and otherwise reads once, few, many or a size class.

d_call	clone_size	j_call	v_call	cdr3_nt	cdr3_aa
TRBD1	few	TRBJ1-2	TRBV7-8	TGTGCCAGCAGCTTAGCCGGGACAGGGGGCGGCTACACCTTC	CASSLAGTGGGYTF
TRBD2	many	TRBJ2-1	TRBV4-1	TGCGCCAGCAGTAGCGGGGGGCTCTCCTACAATGAGCAGTTCTTC	CASSSGGLSYNEQFF
TRBD2	NA	TRBJ2-1	TRBV9	TGTGCCAGCAGCGTAGGGGCTAGCGGGGTTGATGAGCAGTTCTTC	CASSVGASGVDEQFF
NA	NA	TRBJ2-3	TRBV7-2	TGTGCCAGCAGCTTAGCGCTAGTGGGGCGAGGCACAGATACGCAGTATTTT	CASSLALVGRGTDTQYF
NA	many	TRBJ1-2	TRBV19	TGTGCCAGTAGTATCCCAGGGAGCGGTGGCTACACCTTC	CASSIPGSGGYTF
TRBD2	NA	TRBJ2-5	TRBV9	TGTGCCAGCAGCATTCTAGCGGGGGGAGAGACCCAGTACTTC	CASSILAGGETQYF
TRBD1	NA	TRBJ2-3	TRBV2	TGTGCCAGCAACAGGGGGCGCGTCGCAGATACGCAGTATTTT	CASNRGRVADTQYF
NA	NA	TRBJ2-5	TRBV7-2	TGTGCCAGCAGAAACCAGGGGGGGGAGACCCAGTACTTC	CASRNQGGETQYF
NA	NA	TRBJ2-3	TRBV5-1	TGCGCCAGCAGCTTCCGGGACGGCACAGATACGCAGTATTTT	CASSFRDGTDTQYF
NA	few	TRBJ2-5	TRBV5-5	TGTGCCAGCAGCTTGGAAGGGAAAGGAGAGACCCAGTACTTC	CASSLEGKGETQYF
NA	many	TRBJ2-7	TRBV30	TGTGCCTGGAGTCTCGACAGGTCCTACGAGCAGTACTTC	CAWSLDRSYEQYF
NA	few	TRBJ1-3	TRBV30	TGTGCCTGGGGCCAGATCGGGGGAAACACCATATATTTT	CAWGQIGGNTIYF
NA	NA	TRBJ2-3	TRBV4-3	TGCGCCAGCAGCCAAGCTCCGGGGACCACGCAGACAGATACGCAGTATTTT	CASSQAPGTTQTDTQYF
TRBD2	NA	TRBJ2-5	TRBV7-2	TGTGCCAGCAGCTTGGACTTCAAGCGGGGGGCAGAGACCCAGTACTTC	CASSLDFKRGAETQYF
NA	NA	TRBJ1-2	TRBV18	TGTGCCAGCTTTACTACAGGCCTCTATGGCTACACCTTC	CASFTTGLYGYTF
NA	many	TRBJ2-3	TRBV14	TGTGCCAGCAGCCAAGAACCTACCCATTATACGCAGTATTTT	CASSQEPTHYTQYF
TRBD1	NA	TRBJ1-2	TRBV27	TGTGCCAGCAGTTTTGGGACAGCTGATCGAAATGGCTACACCTTC	CASSFGTADRNGYTF
NA	NA	TRBJ1-6	TRBV6-1	TGTGCCTGCCACGGGGGCCCCTATAATTCACCCCTCCACTTT	CACHGGPYNSPLHF
TRBD1	NA	TRBJ1-5	TRBV2	TGTGCCAGCAGTGAACGACAGGGATTCAATCAGCCCCAGCATTTT	CASSERQGFNQPQHF
TRBD2	NA	TRBJ2-4	TRBV11-2	TGTGCCAGCAGCCAACCGACTAGCGGGGGGTCATTAGCCAAAAACATTCAGTACTTC	CASSQPTSGGSLAKNIQYF
NA	NA	TRBJ1-3	TRBV30	TGTGCCTGGAGTGTACCTGACACCATATATTTT	CAWSVPDTIYF
NA	few	TRBJ2-3	TRBV5-1	TGCGCCAGCAGCTTCGGTAGGGCGGGCACAGATACGCAGTATTTT	CASSFGRAGTDTQYF
NA	few	TRBJ2-1	TRBV6-6	TGTGCCAGCAGTTACTCGGAAGGGAACACAGTGAAGTTCTTC	CASSYSEGNTVKFF
NA	few	TRBJ1-4	TRBV4-3	TGCGCCAGCAGCCAAGATCGAAGAGACAAACTGTTTTTT	CASSQDRRDKLFF
TRBD1	NA	TRBJ2-7	TRBV5-6	TGTGCCAGCAGCGTAACAGGGGGCTACGAGCAGTACTTC	CASSVTGGYEQYF
TRBD2	many	TRBJ2-3	TRBV5-8	TGTGCCAGCAGCCCGCATCGTAGCGGGGGGGCCACAGATACGCAGTATTTT	CASSPHRSGGATDTQYF